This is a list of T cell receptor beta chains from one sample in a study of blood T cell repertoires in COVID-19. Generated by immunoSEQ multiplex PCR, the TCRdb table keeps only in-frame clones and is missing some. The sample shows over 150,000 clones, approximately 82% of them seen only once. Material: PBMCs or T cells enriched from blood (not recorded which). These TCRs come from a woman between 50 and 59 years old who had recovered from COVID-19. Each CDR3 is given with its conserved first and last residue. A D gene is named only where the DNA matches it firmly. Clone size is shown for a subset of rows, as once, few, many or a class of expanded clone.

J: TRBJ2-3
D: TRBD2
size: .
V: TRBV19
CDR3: CASSRQVGLAAGGTQYF
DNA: TGTGCCAGTAGTAGACAGGTGGGACTAGCGGCGGGTGGTACGCAGTATTTT

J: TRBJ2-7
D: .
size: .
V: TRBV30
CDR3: CAWSVGLEYEQYF
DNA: TGTGCCTGGAGTGTAGGCTTGGAGTACGAGCAGTACTTC

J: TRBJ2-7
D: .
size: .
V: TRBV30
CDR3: CAWSEQGYEQYF
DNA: TGTGCCTGGAGCGAACAGGGCTACGAGCAGTACTTC

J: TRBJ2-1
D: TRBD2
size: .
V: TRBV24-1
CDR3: CATSDKTSGSANEQFF
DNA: TGTGCCACCAGTGATAAGACTAGCGGGAGCGCCAATGAGCAGTTCTTC

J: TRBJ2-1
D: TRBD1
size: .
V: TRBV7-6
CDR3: CASSPATGGRDEQFF
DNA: TGTGCCAGCAGCCCCGCGACAGGGGGCAGGGATGAGCAGTTCTTC

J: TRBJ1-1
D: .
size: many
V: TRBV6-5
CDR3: CASSPSFLGGTEAFF
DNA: TGTGCCAGCAGTCCTAGCTTTCTTGGGGGGACTGAAGCTTTCTTT

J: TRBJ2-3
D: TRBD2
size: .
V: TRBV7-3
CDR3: CASSLGLGSTDTQYF
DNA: TGTGCCAGCAGCTTAGGACTAGGAAGCACAGATACGCAGTATTTT

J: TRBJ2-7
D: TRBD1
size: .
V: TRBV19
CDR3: CASTGRGGVYEQYF
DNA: TGTGCCAGTACTGGGCGAGGGGGCGTCTACGAGCAGTACTTC

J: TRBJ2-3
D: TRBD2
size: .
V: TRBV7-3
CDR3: CASSSLTTSGASTDTQYF
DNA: TGTGCCAGCAGCTCTTTAACGACTAGCGGGGCTAGCACAGATACGCAGTATTTT

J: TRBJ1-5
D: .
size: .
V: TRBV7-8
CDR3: CASSHAGGQPQHF
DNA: TGTGCCAGCAGTCACGCGGGGGGTCAGCCCCAGCATTTT

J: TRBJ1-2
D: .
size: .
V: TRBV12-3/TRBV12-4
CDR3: CASSLGGDYGYTF
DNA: TGTGCCAGCAGTTTAGGGGGAGACTATGGCTACACCTTC

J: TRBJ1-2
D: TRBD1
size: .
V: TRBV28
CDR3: CASSLSSGTGARGYTF
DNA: TGTGCCAGCAGTCTCAGCTCCGGGACAGGGGCTCGAGGCTACACCTTC

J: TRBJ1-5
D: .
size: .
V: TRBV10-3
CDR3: CAIGSPNNQPQHF
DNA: TGTGCCATCGGCAGTCCGAACAATCAGCCCCAGCATTTT

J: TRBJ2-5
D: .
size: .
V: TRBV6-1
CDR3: CASSEAGGETQYF
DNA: TGTGCCAGCAGTGAAGCAGGGGGAGAGACCCAGTACTTC

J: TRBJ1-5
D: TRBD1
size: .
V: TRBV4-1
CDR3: CASSQTLVFDRGSNQPQHF
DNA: TGCGCCAGCAGCCAAACCCTAGTTTTCGACAGGGGTAGCAATCAGCCCCAGCATTTT

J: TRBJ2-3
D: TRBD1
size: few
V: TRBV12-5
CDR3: CASGLAQGEDTQYF
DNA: TGTGCTAGTGGTTTGGCCCAGGGGGAAGATACGCAGTATTTT

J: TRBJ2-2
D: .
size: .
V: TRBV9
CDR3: CASSLRTGELFF
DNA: TGTGCCAGCAGCCTCCGGACCGGGGAGCTGTTTTTT

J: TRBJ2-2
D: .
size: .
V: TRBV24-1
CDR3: CATSASGRNTGELFF
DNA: TGTGCCACCAGTGCGAGCGGAAGGAACACCGGGGAGCTGTTTTTT

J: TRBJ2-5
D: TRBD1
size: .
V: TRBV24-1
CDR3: CATSGKGAHRETQYF
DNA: TGTGCCACCAGTGGTAAGGGGGCGCATCGAGAGACCCAGTACTTC

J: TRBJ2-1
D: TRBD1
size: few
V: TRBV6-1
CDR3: CASSERWDRYYNEQFF
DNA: TGTGCCAGCAGTGAAAGGTGGGACAGGTACTACAATGAGCAGTTCTTC

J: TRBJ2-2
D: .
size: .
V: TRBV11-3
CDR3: CASSPLLGAGELFF
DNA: TGTGCCAGCAGCCCACTTCTAGGCGCCGGGGAGCTGTTTTTT

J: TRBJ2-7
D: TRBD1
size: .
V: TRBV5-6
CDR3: CASSWGTGGPTYEQYF
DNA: TGTGCCAGCAGCTGGGGGACAGGGGGCCCAACCTACGAGCAGTACTTC

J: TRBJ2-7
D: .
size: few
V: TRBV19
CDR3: CASRGGTDSSEQYF
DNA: TGTGCCAGTAGGGGCGGGACGGATTCCTCCGAGCAGTACTTC

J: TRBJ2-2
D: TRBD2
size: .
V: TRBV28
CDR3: CASSSAGDGGELFF
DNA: TGTGCCAGCAGTTCGGCGGGGGATGGCGGGGAGCTGTTTTTT

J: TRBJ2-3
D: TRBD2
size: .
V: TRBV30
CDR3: CAWRPSGSADTQYF
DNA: TGTGCCTGGAGGCCTAGCGGGAGCGCAGATACGCAGTATTTT

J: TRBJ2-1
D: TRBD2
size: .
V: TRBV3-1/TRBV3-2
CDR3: CASSGSSGRRGEQFF
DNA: TGTGCCAGCAGCGGGTCCAGCGGGAGGCGCGGTGAGCAGTTCTTC

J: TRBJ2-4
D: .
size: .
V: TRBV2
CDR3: CASSDFLRGRGLAKNIQYF
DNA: TGTGCCAGCAGTGATTTTCTGCGAGGCAGAGGGTTAGCCAAAAACATTCAGTACTTC

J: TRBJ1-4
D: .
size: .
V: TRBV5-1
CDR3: CASSLETHPPTNEKLFF
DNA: TGCGCCAGCAGCTTGGAGACACATCCGCCTACTAATGAAAAACTGTTTTTT

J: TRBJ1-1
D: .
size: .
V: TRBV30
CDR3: CAWSVQGTMNTEAFF
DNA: TGTGCCTGGAGTGTACAGGGCACCATGAACACTGAAGCTTTCTTT

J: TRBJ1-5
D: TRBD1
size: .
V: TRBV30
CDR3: CAWRDRANQPQHF
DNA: TGTGCCTGGAGGGACAGGGCCAATCAGCCCCAGCATTTT

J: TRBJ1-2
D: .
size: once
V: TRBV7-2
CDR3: CASSRVTSGAYGYTF
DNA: TGTGCCAGCAGTCGAGTTACCTCCGGAGCATATGGCTACACCTTC

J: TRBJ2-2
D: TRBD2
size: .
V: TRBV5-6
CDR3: CASIGTASGTGELFF
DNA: TGTGCCAGCATCGGAACGGCTAGCGGGACCGGGGAGCTGTTTTTT

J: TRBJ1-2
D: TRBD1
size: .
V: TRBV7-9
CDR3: CASSSTRGQGAYGYTF
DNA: TGTGCCAGCAGCTCGACGAGAGGACAGGGCGCCTATGGCTACACCTTC

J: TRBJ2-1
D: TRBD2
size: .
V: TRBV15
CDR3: CATSREMAGAYNEQFF
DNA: TGTGCCACCAGCAGAGAAATGGCGGGAGCCTACAATGAGCAGTTCTTC

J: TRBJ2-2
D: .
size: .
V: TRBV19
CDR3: CASSIVENTGELFF
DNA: TGTGCCAGTAGTATAGTAGAAAACACCGGGGAGCTGTTTTTT

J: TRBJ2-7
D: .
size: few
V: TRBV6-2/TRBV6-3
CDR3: CASSYDSTEQYF
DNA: TGTGCCAGCAGTTACGACTCCACCGAGCAGTACTTC

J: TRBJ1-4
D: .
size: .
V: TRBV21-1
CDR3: CASRVCGEKLFF
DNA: TGTGCCAGCAGGGTGTGCGGTGAAAAACTGTTTTTT

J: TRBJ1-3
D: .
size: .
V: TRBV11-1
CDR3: CASSPGTFSGNTIYF
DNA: TGTGCCAGCAGCCCCGGGACATTCTCTGGAAACACCATATATTTT

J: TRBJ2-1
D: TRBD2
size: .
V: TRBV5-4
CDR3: CASSLGGLAGGSYNEQFF
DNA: TGTGCCAGCAGCTTGGGCGGGTTAGCGGGAGGATCCTACAATGAGCAGTTCTTC

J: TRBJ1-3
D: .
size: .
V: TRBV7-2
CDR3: CASSLFGPNSGNTIYF
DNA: TGTGCCAGCAGCTTATTCGGTCCCAACTCTGGAAACACCATATATTTT

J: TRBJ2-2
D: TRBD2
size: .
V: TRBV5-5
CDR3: CASSMLAGGNTGELFF
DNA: TGTGCCAGCAGCATGTTAGCGGGAGGGAACACCGGGGAGCTGTTTTTT

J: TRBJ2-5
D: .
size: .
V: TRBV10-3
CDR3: CAISEAGWETQYF
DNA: TGTGCCATCAGTGAGGCAGGGTGGGAGACCCAGTACTTC

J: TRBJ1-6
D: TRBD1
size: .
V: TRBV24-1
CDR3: CATRFPRRDSNSPLHF
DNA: TGTGCCACCAGGTTCCCCAGGCGGGACAGTAATTCACCCCTCCACTTT

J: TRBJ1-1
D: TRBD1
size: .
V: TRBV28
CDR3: CASSSTGGITEAFF
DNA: TGTGCCAGCAGTTCGACAGGGGGCATAACTGAAGCTTTCTTT

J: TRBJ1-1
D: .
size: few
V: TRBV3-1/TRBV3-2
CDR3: CASSQALGRGLAFF
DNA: TGTGCCAGCAGCCAAGCCCTAGGCCGCGGGTTAGCTTTCTTT

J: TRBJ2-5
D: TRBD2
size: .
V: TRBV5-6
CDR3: CASSLVLAESGGTQYF
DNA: TGTGCCAGCAGCTTGGTGCTAGCGGAATCCGGAGGGACCCAGTACTTC

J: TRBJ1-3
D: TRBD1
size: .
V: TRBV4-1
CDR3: CASSRSAGQGVSGNTIYF
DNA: TGCGCCAGCAGCCGATCTGCGGGGCAGGGGGTCTCTGGAAACACCATATATTTT

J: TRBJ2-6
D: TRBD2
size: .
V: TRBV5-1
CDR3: CASSRVAGGAAGANVLTF
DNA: TGCGCCAGCAGCCGCGTAGCGGGAGGGGCGGCTGGGGCCAACGTCCTGACTTTC

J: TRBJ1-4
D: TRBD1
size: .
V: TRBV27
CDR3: CASSLSLRSQGAREKLFF
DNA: TGTGCCAGCAGTTTATCGCTAAGGTCCCAGGGGGCACGTGAAAAACTGTTTTTT

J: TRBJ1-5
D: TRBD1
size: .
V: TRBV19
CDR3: CASKDRGPQPQHF
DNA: TGTGCCAGTAAAGACAGGGGACCTCAGCCCCAGCATTTT

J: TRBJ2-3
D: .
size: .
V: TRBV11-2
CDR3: CASSLDFEGYTQYF
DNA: TGTGCCAGCAGCTTAGATTTTGAGGGTTATACGCAGTATTTT

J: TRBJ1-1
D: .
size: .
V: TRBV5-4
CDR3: CASSLGGGRSATEAFF
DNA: TGTGCCAGCAGCTTAGGGGGGGGCCGGAGTGCAACTGAAGCTTTCTTT

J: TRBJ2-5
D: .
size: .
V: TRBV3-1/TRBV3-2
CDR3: CASSQTVGGETQYF
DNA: TGTGCCAGCAGCCAAACAGTAGGGGGAGAGACCCAGTACTTC

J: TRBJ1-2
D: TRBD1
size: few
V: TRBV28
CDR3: CASSSGTGVLYGYTF
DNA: TGTGCCAGCAGCTCCGGGACAGGCGTCCTTTATGGCTACACCTTC

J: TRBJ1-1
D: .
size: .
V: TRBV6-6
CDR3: CASSLRGGNNEAFF
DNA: TGTGCCAGCAGCCTCAGGGGAGGGAACAATGAAGCTTTCTTT